This T cell receptor beta chain was identified during a study of blood T cell repertoires in COVID-19. The CDR3 contains 14 residues. The germline CDR1 and CDR2 sequences are MNHEY and SVGEGT. V shed 2 bases and J 4 bases; nucleotides not matched to a gene: 3. Clones were sequenced by immunoSEQ multiplex PCR, and TCRdb holds only the in-frame ones, with some missing. Among fewer than 350,000 clones listed, 86% were seen once. V gene TRBV6-2 or TRBV6-3 combines with J gene TRBJ1-1, with 8 nucleotides matching TRBD1. Sequencing was done on a sample of peripheral blood. The sequence derives from a woman in her twenties or thirties who had recovered from COVID-19. The CDR3 DNA is TGTGCCAGCAGTTACCAGGGGGCGCTCACTGAAGCTTTCTTT. Its protein is CASSYQGALTEAFF.